The 9 T cell receptor beta chains presented below share a single source sample, sequenced in a study of T cells after yellow fever vaccination. MiXCR was run by TCRdb on the 5' RACE reads, yielding one entry per CDR3 protein. The table lists about 58,000 distinct CDR3 sequences, around 6.5% of them singletons, with around two fifths in the top ten. The sample here was CD8+ T cells sorted from PBMCs, taken on the day of the first yellow fever vaccination. Receptors originate from a man younger than 30 who received the YFV17D yellow fever vaccine.

Worth noting for this clonotype: Being one base from a much bigger clone, this may be a read error. The CDR3 nucleotides read TGTGCCAGCAGTTACATCGGCCAGGCTGGCACAGATACGCAGTATTTT. Protein sequence: CASSYIGQAGTDTQYF. The chain couples TRBV6-2 or TRBV6-3 to TRBJ2-3; no clear D. V gave up 2 bases and J gave up 1 base, with 13 bases separating them. The CDR3 spans 16 residues. Germline V lookup: CDR1 MNHEY, CDR2 SVGEGT.

There are many counts of this clonotype. This chain uses TRBV7-3 with TRBJ2-7; possibly TRBD1 for D (6 bases). Germline lookup yields CDR1 SGHTA and CDR2 FQGTGA. The length of the CDR3 is 14 residues. Trimming pared 3 bases from V and 5 bases from J, leaving 14 bases between. The CDR3: CASSLARGIHEQYF. CDR3 nucleotide sequence: TGTGCCAGCAGCTTGGCCAGGGGCATCCACGAGCAGTACTTC. Using reference TRBV7-3 and TRBJ2-7 for the parts outside the CDR3, the full variable domain is GAGVSQTPSNKVTEKGKYVELRCDPISGHTALYWYRQSLGQGPEFLIYFQGTGAADDSGLPNDRFFAVRPEGSVSTLKIQRTERGDSAVYLCASSLARGIHEQYFGPGTRLTVT.

This clonotype was picked up many times. The chain employs TRBV12-3 or TRBV12-4 and TRBJ1-5; D not certain. This CDR3 contains 12 residues. Trimming removed 3 bases at V and 5 bases at J, with 5 bases between. DNA of the CDR3: TGTGCCAGCAGTTTTTACGATCAGCCCCAGCATTTT. It encodes CASSFYDQPQHF.

This clonotype was seen repeatedly, ten times or more. This chain connects TRBV6-5 to TRBJ2-1; 7 bases match TRBD1. This CDR3 has 15 amino acids. CDR1 and CDR2 (germline): MNHEY, SVGAGI. After removal of 4 bases from V and 1 base from J, the junction contained 4 bases not matched to a gene. The CDR3 is CASSSGTDSYNEQFF. The CDR3 DNA reads as TGTGCCAGCAGTTCCGGGACAGATTCCTACAATGAGCAGTTCTTC.

This clonotype was seen a handful of times. The chain combines TRBV9 with TRBJ1-1; no clear D. This CDR3 has 13 amino acids. Germline CDR1 reads SGDLS; CDR2 reads YYNGEE. Trimming cost V 4 bases and J 1 base, with 8 bases left between them. CDR3 nucleotide sequence: TGTGCCAGCAGCCCTTGGGGGAACACTGAAGCTTTCTTT. Its translation: CASSPWGNTEAFF.

The chain is built from TRBV5-5 and TRBJ1-1; no definite D call. The germline V gene encodes CDR1 SGHKS and CDR2 YYEKEE (reference sequence). V was cut by 7 bases and J by 0 bases, with 10 bases left in between. This CDR3 contains 13 residues. CDR3 nucleotide sequence: TGTGCCAGCGGCGTCGGGCTGAACACTGAAGCTTTCTTT. It encodes CASGVGLNTEAFF.

The CDR3 DNA reads as TGTGCCAGCAGCTTAGATCAGGGACGGTCTAGGGAGCAGTACTTC. Encoded protein: CASSLDQGRSREQYF. The gene calls are TRBV11-2 and TRBJ2-7, with D perhaps matching TRBD1 or TRBD2 (5 bases each). Trimming shortened V by 0 bases and J by 7 bases, and 16 bases separated the two germline ends. This CDR3 region has 15 residues. Germline lookup yields CDR1 SGHAT and CDR2 FQNNGV.

Comments on this clonotype: A much larger clone differs from this one at a single base, so this may be a read error. V and J are TRBV6-2 or TRBV6-3 and TRBJ2-2, with 8 nucleotides matching TRBD1. The length of the CDR3 is 17 residues. CDR1 is MNHEY, CDR2 SVGEGT, per germline. The CDR3 coding sequence is TGTGCCAACAGTTACCTCGGGGCAGGGGGCAGAACCGGGGAGCTGTTTTTT. It codes for CANSYLGAGGRTGELFF.

In its sample, this clonotype was seen many times. This chain joins TRBV12-3 or TRBV12-4 and TRBJ1-1; no definite D call. The CDR3 is 15 residues long. With 7 bases removed from V and 2 bases from J, the gap between germline ends came to 17 bases. CDR3 residues: CASTQSVVPNTEAFF. CDR3 in DNA: TGTGCCAGCACCCAAAGTGTAGTGCCCAACACTGAAGCTTTCTTT.